Sequencing of this T cell receptor (beta chain) was carried out in a study of blood T cells in healthy people across ages. Findings of the study overall: Fewer expanded clones and more diversity marked long-lived versus aged donors. There was no known CMV status for donors, so expanded clonotype changes were possibly confounded.

Then a second PCR, running about 7 to 11 cycles, was carried out with a sample-barcoded 5' primer and a J-beta primer mix. TCRdb itself ran the 5' RACE reads through MiXCR, one entry per CDR3 protein. The table has about 1.7 million distinct CDR3 sequences, 28% seen once. There are a few counts of this clonotype. Antigen: not known. The donors, healthy Caucasians from Russia, were aged roughly 6 to 100. Per individual sample, total RNA of at least 5 micrograms was extracted. The germline V gene has CDR1 SGHTA and CDR2 FQGTGA. The CDR3 runs to 15 residues. This clonotype was sampled from a woman younger than 45 in good health. This chain uses TRBV7-3 with TRBJ2-4, with TRBD1 as a possible D gene (6 bases). The J call may be wrong; the DNA end is better matched by TRBJ2-7. Sequencing was performed on blood. As DNA, the CDR3 is TGTGCCAGCAGCCCTCAGGGGTCCCAGATCTCCGAGCAGTACTTC. Translating gives CASSPQGSQISEQYF.